This T cell receptor (beta chain) came from a study of CD8 T cells in ankylosing spondylitis (dated by TCRdb to the late 2010s). Turning to the overall study: To find TCR variants linked to disease, the study profiled T cell receptor beta repertoires in ankylosing spondylitis patients and healthy donors. The whole study cohort included under 140 healthy donors and about two dozen ankylosing spondylitis patients. Peripheral blood was sampled, and synovial fluid was also collected from ankylosing spondylitis patients.

Sequencer: Illumina HiSeq 2500. Quantitative 5'-RACE with molecular barcodes was used to prepare TCR beta libraries. As for the authors' bioinformatics: A new computational method, built on a probabilistic model of VDJ rearrangement, was used to identify disease-linked TCR variants. In TCRdb, the public reads were trimmed at Q25 with fastp and aligned with MiXCR, with productive beta chains retained. Records with the same CDR3 protein are collapsed into one entry carrying the most frequent genes and DNA. The V and J calls and clone size come from TCRdb's table, not from the authors' own analysis. Present in this sample are approximately 520,000 distinct CDR3 sequences, approximately 5% of which were seen just once. The biggest ten clones account for under 4.5% of the sample. Trimming removed 7 bases from V and 3 bases from J, leaving 15 bases between the germline ends. The germline V gene (reference sequence) sets CDR1 to SGHAT and CDR2 to FQDESV. Reading from cysteine to phenylalanine, the CDR3 counts 14 amino acids. This entry keeps only the CDR3 DNA: 42 bases, framed from base 1.

This clonotype was seen many times. Its antigen is still unknown. The input lacks base qualities; no much larger clone sits a single base away. The investigation overall reported the following: Some motif variants were previously reported in synovial fluid and blood of reactive arthritis patients, suggesting common disease-initiation mechanisms. According to the report, matched synovial fluid samples from ankylosing spondylitis patients were significantly enriched for the disease-linked clones. A CD8+ phenotype was shown by the disease-linked clones, which were found at relatively low frequencies in peripheral blood. A TCR beta motif of several highly homologous amino acid variants appeared characteristic of blood from ankylosing spondylitis patients.

Sequencing was done on a sample of blood, either unsorted or a sorted T cell fraction (not recorded which). The V and J genes are TRBV11-1 and TRBJ1-1; D gene: possibly TRBD1, on 5 matching bases. This clonotype originated in a male donor with ankylosing spondylitis. The nucleotides are TGTGCCAGCACCCCTGGTTGGGGGGACACTGAAGCTTTCTTT. Translated, it reads CASTPGWGDTEAFF.